Included here is one TCR beta chain sequence, with context. RNA was extracted from bulk tissue without any cell sorting. These data come from a study of tumor and adjacent non-tumor tissue in lung cancer. The CDR3 spans 13 residues. CDR1 and CDR2 (germline): DFQATT, SNEGSKA (reference sequence). Deletions cut 7 bases from V and 11 bases from J, with 23 bases between. TCRbeta libraries were built with three rounds of nested PCR, modified from ARM-PCR. Using its own MiXCR run on the multiplex PCR reads, TCRdb lists one record per CDR3 protein. The profile shows roughly 66,000 distinct CDR3 sequences, 60% to 75% of them singletons.

What was sequenced was lung tumor tissue. This TCR derives from a man aged 60-69 years with non-small cell lung cancer. The chain carries TRBV20-1 and TRBJ1-2; D is unclear. The CDR3 loop reads CSDREPLSAGYTF. CDR3 nucleotide sequence: TGCAGTGATAGGGAACCTCTATCGGCTGGATACACCTTC.